Below are 30 T cell receptor beta chains sequenced from a single sample in a study of STAT5B mutations in CD4+ large granular lymphocyte leukemia (dated by TCRdb to 2022 to 2024). The method behind the library was the immunoSEQ multiplex PCR assay. The table comes from immuneACCESS by way of TCRdb, which keeps in-frame sequences with V and J called. Part of the clones is missing from these tables; in studies checked, under half for an unresolved V gene and the rest for unknown reasons. The sample data list approximately 30,000 clones, and approximately 75% of these were observed just once. The ten largest clonotypes hold 3.1% of the sample. Sequenced input: CD4+ T cells from blood buffy coats. The receptor source for this set is a human donor in good health.

The chain joins TRBV2 to TRBJ2-1; D is undetermined. CDR1 and CDR2 (germline): SNHLY, FYNNEI. Trimming cost V 5 bases and J 7 bases, with 6 bases left between them. The CDR3 covers 11 residues. CDR3 bases: TGTGCCAGCAGTTTGATAAATGAGCAGTTCTTC. Encoded protein: CASSLINEQFF.

This chain joins TRBV6-6 and TRBJ1-1; tentative D call: TRBD1 (6 bases). The CDR3 contains 13 residues. Trimming took 0 bases from V and 6 from J, leaving 8 bases between them. Looked up from germline, CDR1 is MNHNY and CDR2 is SVGAGI (reference sequence). In DNA form, the CDR3 reads TGTGCCAGCAGTTACTCGAGGACAGCTGAAGCTTTCTTT. Its protein product is CASSYSRTAEAFF.

The chain carries TRBV30 and TRBJ1-2; the D is unclear. V lost 2 bases, J lost 1 base, and 5 bases lay in between. In germline, CDR1 is GTSNPN, CDR2 SVGIG (reference sequence). The CDR3 contains 12 residues. This CDR3 reads CAWSKGNYGYTF. CDR3 DNA: TGTGCCTGGAGTAAGGGTAACTATGGCTACACCTTC.

The chain joins TRBV27 to TRBJ2-2; 9 nucleotides match TRBD2. J lost 6 bases, V lost 5 bases, and 7 bases had no gene match. Germline values: CDR1 MNHEY, CDR2 SMNVEV (reference sequence). The CDR3 extends over 15 amino acids. The CDR3 region has the DNA TGTGCCAGCAGTCTTCTAGCGGGACAGTCCGGGGAGCTGTTTTTT. Residues: CASSLLAGQSGELFF.

The rearrangement joins TRBV19 to TRBJ1-1, with D unclear. V was trimmed by 3 bases and J by 5 bases, leaving 13 bases between them. The CDR3 extends over 14 amino acids. CDR1 is LNHDA, CDR2 SQIVND, per germline (reference sequence). The CDR3 region is CASSMPPERTEAFF. As DNA, the CDR3 is TGTGCCAGTAGTATGCCCCCGGAGAGGACTGAAGCTTTCTTT.

This clone was seen once. The V call is TRBV7-2, the J call TRBJ2-2; TRBD1 might be the D (5 bases). The CDR3 runs to 14 residues. The germline gives CDR1 SGHTA, CDR2 FQGNSA. The germline V and J ends were trimmed by 2 bases and 3 bases, with 7 bases remaining between them. The CDR3 nucleotides read TGTGCCAGCAGCTTATCCAGGGACACCGGGGAGCTGTTTTTT. Protein product: CASSLSRDTGELFF.

The chain joins TRBV28 to TRBJ1-1; no clear D gene. V was shortened by 8 bases and J by 4 bases, with 11 bases between the two germline ends. The CDR3 runs to 12 residues. The germline V gene encodes CDR1 MDHEN and CDR2 SYDVKM. The CDR3 sequence: CASRVGSTEAFF. As DNA, the CDR3 is TGTGCCAGCCGTGTGGGCAGCACTGAAGCTTTCTTT.

CDR3 residues: CASYPRGQRSGANVLTF. Written as DNA, the CDR3 is TGTGCCAGCTACCCACGGGGGCAGAGGTCTGGGGCCAACGTCCTGACTTTC. The chain has TRBV7-8 and TRBJ2-6; D may match TRBD1 or TRBD2 (6 bases each). The CDR3 is made up of 17 amino acids. Germline V gene data show CDR1 as SGHVS and CDR2 as FQNEAQ. Deletions cut 8 bases from V and 1 base from J, with 18 bases between.

This chain connects TRBV28 to TRBJ2-7; maybe TRBD1 (6 bases). Germline V gene sequence: CDR1 MDHEN, CDR2 SYDVKM. Between the trimmed V and J ends, which lost 8 bases and 4 bases, there was a span of 12 bases. The CDR3 is 12 residues long. The CDR3 spells CASAIQGYEQYF. The CDR3 coding sequence is TGTGCCAGCGCGATACAGGGTTACGAGCAGTACTTC. Filled out from reference TRBV28 and TRBJ2-7, the complete variable domain reads DVKVTQSSRYLVKRTGEKVFLECVQDMDHENMFWYRQDPGLGLRLIYFSYDVKMKEKGDIPEGYSVSREKKERFSLILESASTNQTSMYLCASAIQGYEQYFGPGTRLTVT.

This clone has a handful of counts. Germline is not matched at one junction end, which may reflect a read error. The CDR3 sequence: CGRRHTGELFF. Here the CDR3 DNA reads TGCGGACGGAGACACACCGGGGAGCTGTTTTTT. The gene calls are TRBV28 and TRBJ2-2, with no clear D. This CDR3 contains 11 residues. From germline, CDR1 is MDHEN and CDR2 SYDVKM.

The chain links TRBV27 to TRBJ2-2; D call uncertain. The germline gives CDR1 MNHEY, CDR2 SMNVEV (reference sequence). The CDR3 consists of 15 residues. V gave up 4 bases and J gave up 4 bases, with 13 bases separating them. The DNA for the CDR3 is TGTGCCAGCAGTTACAAGGACGGAGTCACCGGGGAGCTGTTTTTT. Translation gives CASSYKDGVTGELFF.

This clone was counted a single time. J is TRBJ2-1 and V is TRBV29-1, with a possible D match to TRBD1 (7 bases). The germline CDR1 and CDR2 sequences are SQVTM and ANQGSEA. The length of the CDR3 is 12 residues. The V gene lost 7 bases and the J gene lost 9 bases, with 16 bases spanning the gap. The DNA of the CDR3 is TGCAGCGGGGGACTTCAGGGGGGTGAGCAGTTCTTC. This encodes CSGGLQGGEQFF.

The chain employs TRBV27 and TRBJ1-5; 7 nucleotides agree with TRBD1. The V gene's germline CDR1 is MNHEY and CDR2 SMNVEV (reference sequence). The CDR3 has 13 amino acids. V lost 6 bases, J lost 7 bases, and 6 bases stayed unmatched. The CDR3, as DNA: TGTGCCAGCAGAGACAGGGCTGGCCAGCCCCAGCATTTT. Protein: CASRDRAGQPQHF.

Only a few counts were recorded for this clone. The J gene is TRBJ2-7, the V gene TRBV7-2; the D call may be TRBD1 or TRBD2 (5 bases each). This CDR3 comprises 14 residues. With 6 bases removed from V and 0 bases from J, the gap between germline ends came to 12 bases. The V gene's germline CDR1 is SGHTA and CDR2 FQGNSA. The CDR3 bases are TGTGCCAGCAGACCGGGACCAAGCTCCTACGAGCAGTACTTC. Its protein product is CASRPGPSSYEQYF. The whole variable domain, remainder taken from reference TRBV7-2 and TRBJ2-7, is GAGVSQSPSNKVTEKGKDVELRCDPISGHTALYWYRQSLGQGLEFLIYFQGNSAPDKSGLPSDRFSAERTGGSVSTLTIQRTQQEDSAVYLCASRPGPSSYEQYFGPGTRLTVT.

Only one count was recorded for this clone. V usage is TRBV6-6 and J usage is TRBJ2-3; 9 bases match TRBD1. CDR3 length equals 15 residues. After removal of 6 bases from V and 1 base from J, the junction contained 5 bases not matched to a gene. In germline, CDR1 is MNHNY, CDR2 SVGAGI (reference sequence). CDR3 residues: CASRTRDRGTDTQYF. CDR3 nucleotides: TGTGCCAGCAGGACCCGGGACAGGGGCACAGATACGCAGTATTTT.

J is TRBJ1-5 and V is TRBV19; D perhaps matches TRBD1 (5 bases). V lost 4 bases and J lost 12, with 22 bases in between. Germline V lookup: CDR1 LNHDA, CDR2 SQIVND (reference sequence). CDR3 size: 15 residues. DNA of the CDR3: TGTGCCAGTAGTAAAGACAGTTTGGGCTTCCTGCTCCAGCATTTT. It translates to CASSKDSLGFLLQHF.

The V and J genes are TRBV19 and TRBJ2-6; tentatively, D is TRBD1 or TRBD2 (5 bases each). Germline CDR1 and CDR2: LNHDA and SQIVND (reference sequence). The CDR3 spans 17 residues. V was shortened by 5 bases and J by 2 bases, with 16 bases between the two germline ends. CDR3 protein: CASSVAGALAGANVLTF. For the CDR3, the DNA is TGTGCCAGTAGTGTGGCCGGGGCCTTGGCTGGGGCCAACGTCCTGACTTTC. The variable domain in full, completed from reference TRBV19 and TRBJ2-6, reads DGGITQSPKYLFRKEGQNVTLSCEQNLNHDAMYWYRQDPGQGLRLIYYSQIVNDFQKGDIAEGYSVSREKKESFPLTVTSAQKNPTAFYLCASSVAGALAGANVLTFGAGSRLTVL.

This clone was seen more than once but under ten times. This chain links TRBV5-1 with TRBJ2-7, with D possibly matching TRBD2 (5 bases). Trimming left V 3 bases short and J 0 bases short, with 10 bases between. Germline V CDR1 and CDR2: SGHRS, YFSETQ. This CDR3 spans 14 amino acids. DNA for the CDR3: TGCGCCAGCAGCTGGGAGACGTCCTCCTACGAGCAGTACTTC. Translating it yields CASSWETSSYEQYF.

This clone has a handful of counts. The chain is built from TRBV30 and TRBJ1-1, with D tentatively TRBD1 (6 bases). Germline V gene sequence: CDR1 GTSNPN, CDR2 SVGIG (reference sequence). Trimming pared 3 bases from V and 2 bases from J, leaving 19 bases between. The CDR3 sequence is 16 residues long. The CDR3: CAWRALGGAGNTEAFF. CDR3 DNA sequence: TGTGCCTGGAGGGCCCTCGGGGGCGCCGGAAACACTGAAGCTTTCTTT.

The chain recombines TRBV5-1 with TRBJ2-3; 12 bases map to TRBD2. With V trimmed by 0 bases and J by 1 base, 9 bases remained unmatched. CDR3 length equals 19 residues. Germline CDR1 is SGHRS and CDR2 is YFSETQ. CDR3 nucleotide sequence: TGCGCCAGCAGCTTGGATCTAGCGGGAGGGCCCCGGGGCACAGATACGCAGTATTTT. Translation gives CASSLDLAGGPRGTDTQYF.

The chain's CDR3 is CASSLWGGQGYGYTF. The CDR3 DNA is TGTGCCAGCAGCTTATGGGGGGGGCAGGGCTATGGCTACACCTTC. V is TRBV7-8 and J is TRBJ1-2; a possible D gene is TRBD1 (6 bases). V was trimmed by 2 bases and J by 4 bases, leaving 14 bases between them. The V gene's germline CDR1 is SGHVS and CDR2 FQNEAQ. The CDR3 loop spans 15 amino acids.

The rearrangement links TRBV19 to TRBJ1-6; no firm D call. CDR1 and CDR2 from the germline V gene are LNHDA and SQIVND (reference sequence). V lost 7 bases and J 8 bases, leaving 9 bases between the germline ends. The CDR3 is 12 amino acids. For the CDR3, the DNA is TGTGCCAGTAACATGGCCCATTCACCCCTCCACTTT. This gives the protein CASNMAHSPLHF.

The rearrangement uses TRBV12-5 and TRBJ1-5; no clear D. V was cut by 1 base and J by 0 bases, with 10 bases left in between. The CDR3 has 16 amino acids. In germline, CDR1 is LGHNT, CDR2 FRNRAP. The CDR3 loop is CASGLGAVYSNQPQHF. CDR3 DNA: TGTGCTAGTGGTTTGGGAGCGGTATATAGCAATCAGCCCCAGCATTTT.

V is TRBV30 and J is TRBJ1-5; D unclear. Deletions cut 4 bases from V and 5 bases from J, with 24 bases between. The CDR3 consists of 17 residues. CDR1 GTSNPN and CDR2 SVGIG come from the germline V gene (reference sequence). CDR3 in amino acids: CAWNSGSSSWADQPQHF. The CDR3 DNA is TGTGCCTGGAATTCTGGATCGAGCTCCTGGGCGGATCAGCCCCAGCATTTT.

This clone was seen once. V usage is TRBV6-1 and J usage is TRBJ1-6; no reliable D call. This CDR3 spans 14 amino acids. The ends were cut back, 6 bases at V and 0 bases at J, with 6 bases in the middle. Germline CDR1 MNHNS, CDR2 SASEGT. CDR3 bases: TGTGCCAGCAGCGGGGACTCCTATAATTCACCCCTCCACTTT. Its translation: CASSGDSYNSPLHF.

V is TRBV7-2 and J is TRBJ2-7; D perhaps matches TRBD1 (5 bases). Looked up from germline, CDR1 is SGHTA and CDR2 is FQGNSA. V was shortened by 3 bases and J by 6 bases, with 24 bases between the two germline ends. CDR3 length equals 17 residues. This chain's CDR3 is CASSFLQVLSYPIEQYF. The CDR3 region has the DNA TGTGCCAGCAGCTTTTTACAGGTCCTTAGCTATCCTATCGAGCAGTACTTC.

By frequency in the sample, this clone is large. The chain combines TRBV6-1 with TRBJ1-1; D may be TRBD1 (6 bases). The CDR3 extends over 14 amino acids. V lost 6 bases to trimming and J lost 1 base, with 12 bases between them. From germline, CDR1 is MNHNS and CDR2 SASEGT. The CDR3 coding sequence is TGTGCCAGCAGGGTAGACAGGAAGAACACTGAAGCTTTCTTT. Protein product: CASRVDRKNTEAFF.

The J gene is TRBJ2-5, the V gene TRBV11-2; D assignment may be TRBD1 or TRBD2 (6 bases each). Germline V gene sequence: CDR1 SGHAT, CDR2 FQNNGV. This CDR3 is built from 15 residues. V was trimmed by 0 bases and J by 3 bases, leaving 11 bases between them. The DNA for the CDR3 is TGTGCCAGCAGCTTAGATGGTAGGGGGGAAGAGACCCAGTACTTC. As protein: CASSLDGRGEETQYF.

DNA of the CDR3: TGTGCCAGCAGGCCTCTCCCAAGGACGCCCCGACAGGAAGAGACCCAGTACTTC. The encoded protein is CASRPLPRTPRQEETQYF. V usage is TRBV7-8 and J usage is TRBJ2-5, with D possibly being TRBD1 (6 bases). The CDR3 loop spans 18 amino acids. The germline V and J ends were trimmed by 6 bases and 3 bases, with 26 bases remaining between them. Per germline, CDR1 SGHVS and CDR2 FQNEAQ.

The chain employs TRBV2 and TRBJ2-2; 7 nucleotides agree with TRBD2. This CDR3 has 14 amino acids. CDR1 and CDR2 (germline): SNHLY, FYNNEI. V trimming: 5 bases; J trimming: 1 base; junction bases outside the gene matches: 1. The CDR3 loop reads CASSREGNTGELFF. The CDR3 coding sequence is TGTGCCAGCAGTAGGGAGGGGAACACCGGGGAGCTGTTTTTT.